This is a list of T cell receptor beta chains from one sample in a study of T cells in tumors after PD-1 blockade. The protocol was immunoSEQ multiplex PCR, while the TCRdb copy is restricted to in-frame clones and leaves out a portion. The profile shows 14,000 or so clones, about 82% of them singletons. The sample consisted of PBMCs, taken after anti-PD-1 treatment. These receptors all come from a human donor with basal cell carcinoma. CDR3s include the opening cysteine and the closing phenylalanine or tryptophan. The order of the fields is J gene, D gene, V gene, CDR3 protein. The D gene is left open where the match is weak.

j_gene: TRBJ1-1; d_gene: .; v_gene: TRBV18; CDR3aa: CASSQTTGTTEAFF
j_gene: TRBJ2-3; d_gene: .; v_gene: TRBV2; CDR3aa: CASSLLDMAQYF
j_gene: TRBJ2-3; d_gene: .; v_gene: TRBV10-3; CDR3aa: CAISGVGPRADTQYF
j_gene: TRBJ1-4; d_gene: .; v_gene: TRBV4-2; CDR3aa: CASSPDTATNEKLFF
j_gene: TRBJ2-1; d_gene: TRBD2; v_gene: TRBV6-2/TRBV6-3; CDR3aa: CASSSSGSKFF
j_gene: TRBJ1-2; d_gene: .; v_gene: TRBV2; CDR3aa: CASSETLDRTNYGYTF
j_gene: TRBJ1-2; d_gene: .; v_gene: TRBV28; CDR3aa: CASSFRGGNYGYTF
j_gene: TRBJ1-2; d_gene: .; v_gene: TRBV29-1; CDR3aa: CSAHAGGGGGYTF
j_gene: TRBJ2-1; d_gene: TRBD2; v_gene: TRBV3-1/TRBV3-2; CDR3aa: CASSHGVGTSGGDEQFF
j_gene: TRBJ2-3; d_gene: .; v_gene: TRBV19; CDR3aa: CASSIDAASWRHTDTQYF
j_gene: TRBJ1-1; d_gene: .; v_gene: TRBV5-4; CDR3aa: CASSLDNTEAFF
j_gene: TRBJ2-3; d_gene: .; v_gene: TRBV4-2; CDR3aa: CASSQDHGSGAAFGQYF
j_gene: TRBJ1-2; d_gene: .; v_gene: TRBV6-5; CDR3aa: CASRPTQGRGYTF
j_gene: TRBJ2-5; d_gene: .; v_gene: TRBV24-1; CDR3aa: CATSDWRTETQYF
j_gene: TRBJ2-1; d_gene: TRBD2; v_gene: TRBV28; CDR3aa: CASSMTSGRYNEQFF
j_gene: TRBJ1-2; d_gene: TRBD1; v_gene: TRBV28; CDR3aa: CASRSDRGADYGYTF
j_gene: TRBJ2-3; d_gene: .; v_gene: TRBV20-1; CDR3aa: CSADLADTQYF
j_gene: TRBJ2-7; d_gene: .; v_gene: TRBV3-1/TRBV3-2; CDR3aa: CASSQDAFSYEQYF
j_gene: TRBJ2-3; d_gene: TRBD2; v_gene: TRBV29-1; CDR3aa: CSVALASGGPDTQYF
j_gene: TRBJ2-2; d_gene: .; v_gene: TRBV6-6; CDR3aa: CASSWGNDIPGELFF
j_gene: TRBJ2-5; d_gene: TRBD2; v_gene: TRBV30; CDR3aa: CALGGRPLETQYF
j_gene: TRBJ2-5; d_gene: TRBD2; v_gene: TRBV7-6; CDR3aa: CASSLGALAGGLETQYF
j_gene: TRBJ1-5; d_gene: .; v_gene: TRBV28; CDR3aa: CAIGAGIHQPQHF